This TCR beta chain was obtained from a study of radiotherapy plus CTLA-4 blockade in lung cancer (dated by TCRdb to 2017 to 2018). Concerning the study at large: Among enrolled patients, roughly 18% had an objective response and 25% to 40% reached disease control. Overall results and qualifications from the work: After treatment with radiotherapy and ipilimumab, TCR clones that originated in tumors expanded in peripheral blood. The strongest predictors of response, as reported, were early dynamic changes in blood T cell clones along with a rise in serum interferon-beta after radiation.

Receptor amplification or capture employed the immunoSEQ multiplex PCR assay. The clones in this table, taken by TCRdb from immuneACCESS, are in-frame only. Not every clone is retained; where verified, under half of the shortfall comes from an unresolved V gene, and the cause of the rest is unknown. Present in this sample are 50,000 or so clones, approximately 76% of which were seen just once. Approximately 8% of the sample lies in the top ten. The study evaluated CTLA-4 blockade (ipilimumab) given together with focal radiation therapy in patients who had chemo-refractory metastatic non-small-cell lung cancer. Comments on this clone: This clone's antigen is unknown. Base quality data are lacking; no much larger clone is found one base away.

Trimming at the junction amounts to 4 bases on V and 1 base on J, and the germline ends lie 16 bases apart. The CDR3 measures 16 amino acids from cysteine to phenylalanine. Left in the record is the CDR3 DNA by itself, 48 bases read in frame from the first base. Per the germline V gene, SGHTA is the CDR1 and FQGNSA is the CDR2. The sequences come from peripheral blood, collected from a patient treated with radiotherapy plus ipilimumab. The TCR was taken from a human donor with non-small cell lung cancer who had stable disease on radiotherapy plus ipilimumab. This sequence uses TRBV7-2 and TRBJ1-2; a tentative D call is TRBD1 (5 bases match). Here the CDR3 is given as CASSSTRGNNNYGYTF. The nucleotide sequence is given as TGTGCCAGCAGCTCGACTCGGGGGAACAATAACTATGGCTACACCTTC.